The 32 T cell receptor beta chains in this list originate from one sample, sequenced in a study of T cells and Merkel cell carcinoma outcomes. Measured with immunoSEQ multiplex PCR; TCRdb has only the in-frame clones, and not every one. The sample lists roughly 1,500 clones; around 88% were seen once. The source material was tumor tissue from Merkel cell carcinoma. The receptors were sampled from a human donor with Merkel cell carcinoma.

The chain combines TRBV25-1 with TRBJ2-7, with D uncertain. V was cut by 3 bases and J by 3 bases, with 3 bases left in between. This CDR3 is 11 amino acids long. CDR1 is MGHDK, CDR2 SYGVNS, per germline. The CDR3 bases are TGTGCCAGCAGTGATGTCTACGAGCAGTACTTC. Translating gives CASSDVYEQYF.

The rearrangement links TRBV13 to TRBJ2-3; 15 nucleotides agree with TRBD2. Germline values: CDR1 PRHDT, CDR2 FYEKMQ (reference sequence). Trimming removed 4 bases from V and 6 bases from J; junction bases left unmatched: 2. This CDR3 has 15 residues. The CDR3 DNA is TGTGCCAGCAGCTGGACTAGCGGGGGGGCGGATACGCAGTATTTT. As protein: CASSWTSGGADTQYF.

The chain combines TRBV2 with TRBJ2-7, with D maybe TRBD2 (5 bases). The V and J ends lost 6 bases and 4 bases respectively, with 16 bases between them. The CDR3 covers 14 residues. Germline CDR1 SNHLY, CDR2 FYNNEI. DNA for the CDR3: TGTGCCAGCAGGGACTGGGCAGTTTATTACGAGCAGTACTTC. This codes for CASRDWAVYYEQYF.

The V call is TRBV27, the J call TRBJ2-5, with 9 bases identical to TRBD2. The junction had 12 bases not matched to a gene; V was cut back by 5 bases and J by 5 bases. The CDR3 is 16 residues long. Per the germline V gene, CDR1 is MNHEY and CDR2 is SMNVEV (reference sequence). The CDR3 loop is CASSLLAGKGYETQYF. In DNA, the CDR3 is TGTGCCAGCAGTCTTCTAGCGGGGAAAGGGTATGAGACCCAGTACTTC.

V gene TRBV28 combines with J gene TRBJ2-2; TRBD2 aligns across 7 bases. From germline, CDR1 is MDHEN and CDR2 SYDVKM. V lost 6 bases to trimming and J lost 3 bases; unmatched junction nucleotides: 4. CDR3 size: 14 residues. CDR3 loop: CASSLGGYTGELFF. The CDR3 region has the DNA TGTGCCAGCAGCCTCGGGGGGTACACCGGGGAGCTGTTTTTT. The full variable domain, in which reference TRBV28 and TRBJ2-2 provide the parts outside the CDR3, is DVKVTQSSRYLVKRTGEKVFLECVQDMDHENMFWYRQDPGLGLRLIYFSYDVKMKEKGDIPEGYSVSREKKERFSLILESASTNQTSMYLCASSLGGYTGELFFGEGSRLTVL.

The chain has TRBV9 and TRBJ2-1; D assignment may be TRBD1 or TRBD2 (5 bases each). The CDR3 loop spans 13 amino acids. The V end was cut by 4 bases, the J end by 4 bases, with 9 bases between. CDR1 SGDLS and CDR2 YYNGEE come from the germline V gene. DNA of the CDR3: TGTGCCAGCAGCTGGGACGTTTACAATGAGCAGTTCTTC. This sequence encodes CASSWDVYNEQFF.

V is TRBV5-6 and J is TRBJ2-3; weak D call: TRBD2 (5 bases). The CDR3 extends over 16 amino acids. Germline values: CDR1 SGHDT, CDR2 YYEEEE. V lost 0 bases and J 0 bases, leaving 11 bases between the germline ends. CDR3 in DNA: TGTGCCAGCAGCTTGGCTATAGGACTTAGCACAGATACGCAGTATTTT. Translating it yields CASSLAIGLSTDTQYF.

The chain combines TRBV29-1 with TRBJ2-5; the D gene is possibly TRBD2 (6 bases). With 4 bases removed from V and 2 bases from J, the gap between germline ends came to 20 bases. The CDR3 is 16 amino acids. Germline CDR1 is SQVTM and CDR2 is ANQGSEA. The CDR3 DNA is TGCAGCGTTGGCCGGTTGGGGGGATCGGGTCAAGAGACCCAGTACTTC. Residues: CSVGRLGGSGQETQYF.

The genes are TRBV29-1 and TRBJ2-2, with no clear D. The germline gives CDR1 SQVTM, CDR2 ANQGSEA. The CDR3 is 12 residues long. V lost 6 bases and J 5 bases, leaving 10 bases between the germline ends. CDR3 sequence: CSVIPGTGELFF. The CDR3 region has the DNA TGCAGCGTCATACCGGGTACCGGGGAGCTGTTTTTT.

The chain links TRBV6-1 to TRBJ2-1; D gene ambiguous. With 4 bases removed from V and 1 base from J, the gap between germline ends came to 11 bases. CDR1 and CDR2 from the germline V gene are MNHNS and SASEGT. This CDR3 spans 15 amino acids. CDR3 nucleotide sequence: TGTGCCAGCAGTGCTACAGTGAATTCCTACAATGAGCAGTTCTTC. This sequence encodes CASSATVNSYNEQFF.

The chain employs TRBV5-6 and TRBJ1-2, with 7 bases matching TRBD1. This CDR3 is built from 15 residues. Germline values: CDR1 SGHDT, CDR2 YYEEEE. V shed 4 bases and J 5 bases; nucleotides not matched to a gene: 11. The CDR3 DNA reads TGTGCCAGCAGCCATGTTACAGGGGATCGGTATGGCTACACCTTC. Amino acid sequence: CASSHVTGDRYGYTF.

The chain recombines TRBV2 with TRBJ1-4; 9 nucleotides match TRBD1. Germline CDR1 SNHLY, CDR2 FYNNEI. The CDR3 contains 14 residues. The V gene end was trimmed by 7 bases and the J gene end by 7 bases; junction bases not matched to a gene: 7. CDR3 protein: CASNGQGRSEKLFF. In nucleotides, the CDR3 is TGTGCCAGCAATGGACAGGGGCGAAGTGAAAAACTGTTTTTT.

This clone was counted between two and nine times. This rearrangement joins TRBV6-5 to TRBJ2-1; D not certain. Germline CDR1 and CDR2: MNHEY and SVGAGI. The CDR3 spans 16 residues. V lost 0 bases and J 4 bases, leaving 13 bases between the germline ends. CDR3 bases: TGTGCCAGCAGTTACTCCCCCCCACAAAAATACAATGAGCAGTTCTTC. It translates to CASSYSPPQKYNEQFF.

Worth noting for this clone: One junction end disagrees with the germline gene, perhaps due to a read error. The chain has TRBV9 and TRBJ1-3; D is unresolved. The CDR3 is made up of 15 amino acids. From germline, CDR1 is SGDLS and CDR2 YYNGEE. In nucleotides, the CDR3 is TGTGCTAGCAGCGTAGAGGGTGGGACTGGAAACACCATATATTTT. Its translation is CASSVEGGTGNTIYF.

J is TRBJ2-1 and V is TRBV4-1; the D gene could be TRBD1 or TRBD2 (5 bases each). The V end lost 0 bases, the J end lost 7 bases, and 10 bases lay between the germline ends. The CDR3 is 14 amino acids. The germline V gene has CDR1 MGHRA and CDR2 YSYEKL. This chain's CDR3 is CASSQERGFNEQFF. CDR3 nucleotides: TGCGCCAGCAGCCAAGAGAGGGGCTTTAATGAGCAGTTCTTC.

This chain links TRBV15 with TRBJ1-1; the match to TRBD1 covers 10 bases. Per germline, CDR1 LNHNV and CDR2 YYDKDF (reference sequence). With V trimmed by 3 bases and J by 11 bases, 6 bases remained unmatched. The CDR3 spans 13 residues. The CDR3 DNA sequence: TGTGCCACCAGCAGTCCGGGACAGGGGAGGGCTTTCTTT. Translating it yields CATSSPGQGRAFF.

The rearrangement uses TRBV2 and TRBJ1-2; possible D gene TRBD1, 6 bases. V was trimmed by 9 bases and J by 4 bases, leaving 15 bases between them. The CDR3 runs to 13 residues. Looked up from germline, CDR1 is SNHLY and CDR2 is FYNNEI. CDR3 coding DNA: TGTGCCAGACACCTAGGACAGTCCTATGGCTACACCTTC. Translation gives CARHLGQSYGYTF.

About this clone itself: The sample has other DNA sequences that encode this CDR3 too. V usage is TRBV14 and J usage is TRBJ1-3, with D unresolved. This CDR3 contains 20 residues. The V gene's germline CDR1 is SGHDN and CDR2 FVKESK. V gave up 1 base and J gave up 0 bases, with 22 bases separating them. The CDR3 sequence is CASSQARASNVPTSGNTIYF. The DNA for the CDR3 is TGTGCCAGCAGCCAAGCAAGGGCAAGTAACGTGCCGACCTCTGGAAACACCATATATTTT.

The CDR3 region is CASSLVKPHPPCIYTDTQYF. CDR3 sequence (DNA): TGTGCCAGCAGCTTAGTGAAGCCCCACCCTCCCTGTATTTACACAGATACGCAGTATTTT. V usage is TRBV11-3 and J usage is TRBJ2-3; D is unclear. Trimming removed 1 base at V and 2 bases at J, with 25 bases between. The CDR3 is made up of 20 amino acids. CDR1 is SGHNT, CDR2 YENEEA, per germline.

The chain joins TRBV11-2 to TRBJ2-7; D is ambiguous. CDR3 length: 14 residues. CDR1 and CDR2 from the germline V gene are SGHAT and FQNNGV. The V and J ends lost 0 bases and 2 bases respectively, with 8 bases between them. The CDR3 region is CASSLEWQTYEQYF. CDR3 nucleotides: TGTGCCAGCAGCTTAGAATGGCAAACCTACGAGCAGTACTTC.

The V gene is TRBV5-8, the J gene TRBJ1-3, with TRBD1 as a possible D gene (5 bases). The germline V gene has CDR1 SGHTS and CDR2 YDEGEE. The CDR3 totals 15 residues. V gave up 1 base and J gave up 4 bases, with 12 bases separating them. Here the CDR3 reads CASSLFLGRGNTIYF. DNA of the CDR3: TGTGCCAGCAGCTTGTTCCTGGGGCGCGGAAACACCATATATTTT.

The chain has TRBV30 and TRBJ1-6, with D maybe TRBD1 (5 bases). V gave up 2 bases and J gave up 7 bases, with 12 bases separating them. Germline-derived CDR1 and CDR2 are GTSNPN and SVGIG (reference sequence). The CDR3 spans 14 residues. The CDR3 protein is CAWSIGEGNSPLHF. CDR3 bases: TGTGCCTGGAGTATCGGGGAGGGGAATTCACCCCTCCACTTT.

The V and J genes are TRBV5-1 and TRBJ2-7; D gene ambiguous. Looked up from germline, CDR1 is SGHRS and CDR2 is YFSETQ. Trimming removed 2 bases at V and 4 bases at J, with 10 bases between. The CDR3 runs to 13 residues. Here the CDR3 DNA reads TGCGCCAGCAGCTTTCATCCATCTTACGAGCAGTACTTC. This translates into CASSFHPSYEQYF. Full variable domain (rest looked up from reference TRBV5-1 and TRBJ2-7): KAGVTQTPRYLIKTRGQQVTLSCSPISGHRSVSWYQQTPGQGLQFLFEYFSETQRNKGNFPGRFSGRQFSNSRSEMNVSTLELGDSALYLCASSFHPSYEQYFGPGTRLTVT.

J is TRBJ1-5 and V is TRBV7-2; no reliable D call. Trimming took 0 bases from V and 5 from J, leaving 5 bases between them. From germline, CDR1 is SGHTA and CDR2 FQGNSA. This CDR3 has 13 amino acids. The CDR3 here is CASSLAPDQPQHF. The DNA of the CDR3 is TGTGCCAGCAGCTTAGCCCCAGATCAGCCCCAGCATTTT.

The V call is TRBV20-1, the J call TRBJ2-3; D unclear. Trimming left V 3 bases short and J 5 bases short, with 3 bases between. The CDR3 length is 10 residues. Germline values: CDR1 DFQATT, CDR2 SNEGSKA (reference sequence). CDR3 in amino acids: CSARVDTQYF. CDR3 nucleotide sequence: TGCAGTGCTAGGGTAGATACGCAGTATTTT.

This chain joins TRBV23-1 and TRBJ2-3; D unresolved. Being an ORF, TRBV23-1 has a function that is uncertain. The germline V and J ends were trimmed by 0 bases and 1 base, with 5 bases remaining between them. This CDR3 has 14 residues. CDR3: CASSQSVGTDTQYF. DNA of the CDR3: TGCGCCAGCAGTCAATCTGTGGGCACAGATACGCAGTATTTT.

DNA of the CDR3: TGTGCCAGCAGCCAAGGGGGGCTAGGGAACACTGAAGCTTTCTTT. Translated: CASSQGGLGNTEAFF. This sequence joins TRBV11-3 and TRBJ1-1; D possibly corresponds to TRBD1 (6 bases). The germline V gene has CDR1 SGHNT and CDR2 YENEEA. Trimming stripped 5 bases from V and 1 base from J, with 14 bases between. The CDR3 is 15 residues long.

This chain joins TRBV30 and TRBJ2-3; D remains unclear. V lost 5 bases and J 1 base, leaving 10 bases between the germline ends. Germline values: CDR1 GTSNPN, CDR2 SVGIG (reference sequence). The CDR3 runs 13 residues. In DNA, the CDR3 is TGTGCCTGGGCGTTCATGGGCACAGATACGCAGTATTTT. Translated, it gives CAWAFMGTDTQYF.

The J gene is TRBJ1-4, the V gene TRBV30; unclear D gene. This CDR3 spans 11 amino acids. Germline V gene lookup returns CDR1 GTSNPN and CDR2 SVGIG (reference sequence). V gave up 3 bases and J gave up 7 bases, with 6 bases separating them. This CDR3 is CAWSRGEKLFF. The CDR3 DNA sequence: TGTGCCTGGAGCCGGGGTGAAAAACTGTTTTTT. The variable domain in full, with the rest retrieved from reference TRBV30 and TRBJ1-4, is SQTIHQWPATLVQPVGSPLSLECTVEGTSNPNLYWYRQAAGRGLQLLFYSVGIGQISSEVPQNLSASRPQDRQFILSSKKLLLSDSGFYLCAWSRGEKLFFGSGTQLSVL.

The chain is built from TRBV21-1 and TRBJ1-5. TRBV21-1 corresponds to a pseudogene. The CDR3 spans 13 residues. CDR3 sequence reads: CASSSLVVQPQHF. CDR3 bases: TGTGCCAGCAGCAGCCTCGTGGTTCAGCCCCAGCATTTT.

Turning to this clone: One base away lies a much larger clone, so this may be a sequencing read error. The sample has other DNA sequences that encode this CDR3 too. The rearrangement links TRBV14 to TRBJ1-4; maybe TRBD1 (5 bases). Germline CDR1 is SGHDN and CDR2 is FVKESK. The CDR3 consists of 15 residues. CDR3 loop: CASSQYLGTDEKLFF. The CDR3 DNA reads TGTGCCAGCAGCCAATACCTGGGGACTGATGAAAAACTATTTTTT.

This chain uses TRBV7-9 with TRBJ1-1; D unresolved. Trimming took off 5 bases at V and 3 bases at J, with 13 bases between the two ends. CDR3 size: 14 residues. Germline V CDR1 and CDR2: SEHNR, FQNEAQ (reference sequence). The CDR3 DNA reads TGTGCCAGCAGCCAATGGGCCGAAGACACTGAAGCTTTCTTT. Amino acid sequence: CASSQWAEDTEAFF.